One sample yielded the 9 T cell receptor beta chains listed below, sequenced in a study of T cell responses to AZD1222 COVID-19 vaccine. Sequencing used immunoSEQ multiplex PCR; TCRdb keeps in-frame clones, though not all of them. Of about 52,000 clones in the sample, 80% to 90% were seen once. Sample: peripheral blood, taken 28 days after the second AZD1222 dose. Receptors were obtained from an adult who received the AZD1222 COVID-19 vaccine.

The CDR3 bases are TGTGCCAGCAGCTTAGTGGGCCAGGCAGGCTACACCTTC. Translated, it gives CASSLVGQAGYTF. The chain employs TRBV11-2 and TRBJ1-2; D gene uncertain. Germline V gene sequence: CDR1 SGHAT, CDR2 FQNNGV. This CDR3 region has 13 residues. V gave up 1 base and J gave up 8 bases, with 11 bases separating them. The full variable domain, rest sourced from reference TRBV11-2 and TRBJ1-2, is EAGVAQSPRYKIIEKRQSVAFWCNPISGHATLYWYQQILGQGPKLLIQFQNNGVVDDSQLPKDRFSAERLKGVDSTLKIQPAKLEDSAVYLCASSLVGQAGYTFGSGTRLTVV.

The count of this clone is one. The chain combines TRBV2 with TRBJ1-5; D is undetermined. Germline V lookup: CDR1 SNHLY, CDR2 FYNNEI. Deletions cut 3 bases from V and 2 bases from J, with 11 bases between. CDR3 size: 15 residues. The CDR3 bases are TGTGCCAGCAGTGAGAAAGGTGGGGGCAATCAGCCCCAGCATTTT. Translation gives CASSEKGGGNQPQHF.

This clone was recorded once. This rearrangement joins TRBV7-9 to TRBJ2-5; TRBD2 matches at 7 bases. The CDR3 sequence is 15 residues long. The germline V gene encodes CDR1 SEHNR and CDR2 FQNEAQ (reference sequence). The V and J ends lost 5 bases and 5 bases, in that order; junction bases with no gene match: 11. The CDR3 region is CASSPRVGGGETQYF. DNA of the CDR3: TGTGCCAGCAGCCCTCGTGTCGGGGGAGGGGAGACCCAGTACTTC. Combining the CDR3 with reference TRBV7-9 and TRBJ2-5 gives the whole variable domain DTGVSQNPRHKITKRGQNVTFRCDPISEHNRLYWYRQTLGQGPEFLTYFQNEAQLEKSRLLSDRFSAERPKGSFSTLEIQRTEQGDSAMYLCASSPRVGGGETQYFGPGTRLLVL.

CDR3 nucleotide sequence: TGTGCCAGCAGCTTAGATGTTGCGGGTGGGCAGCCCCAGCATTTT. This translates into CASSLDVAGGQPQHF. V usage is TRBV11-2 and J usage is TRBJ1-5, with D uncertain. This CDR3 contains 15 residues. The germline V and J ends were trimmed by 0 bases and 7 bases, with 13 bases remaining between them. Germline V gives CDR1 SGHAT, CDR2 FQNNGV.

This clone was observed a few times. V usage is TRBV7-9 and J usage is TRBJ2-3, with 8 bases identical to TRBD2. CDR1 and CDR2 from the germline V gene are SEHNR and FQNEAQ (reference sequence). With V trimmed by 5 bases and J by 3 bases, 10 bases remained unmatched. This CDR3 contains 16 residues. CDR3 sequence reads: CASSQFSGSETDTQYF. As DNA, the CDR3 is TGTGCCAGCAGCCAGTTCAGCGGGAGTGAGACAGATACGCAGTATTTT.

This clone was seen a handful of times. CDR3 DNA sequence: TGTGCCAGCTCCCGACTAGCGGCCTACGAGCAGTACTTC. Its protein is CASSRLAAYEQYF. The rearrangement joins TRBV18 to TRBJ2-7; 9 bases fit TRBD2. The trim removed 6 bases at V and 2 bases at J, leaving 2 bases unmatched. This CDR3 is built from 13 residues. Germline loops: CDR1 KGHSH, CDR2 LQKENI.

The V gene is TRBV30, the J gene TRBJ1-3; D is unresolved. This CDR3 comprises 13 residues. The V end lost 3 bases, the J end lost 0 bases, and 6 bases lay between the germline ends. Per the germline V gene, CDR1 is GTSNPN and CDR2 is SVGIG (reference sequence). The DNA of the CDR3 is TGTGCCTGGAGGTCCCTCTCTGGAAACACCATATATTTT. Its translation: CAWRSLSGNTIYF. The full variable domain, completed using reference TRBV30 and TRBJ1-3, is SQTIHQWPATLVQPVGSPLSLECTVEGTSNPNLYWYRQAAGRGLQLLFYSVGIGQISSEVPQNLSASRPQDRQFILSSKKLLLSDSGFYLCAWRSLSGNTIYFGEGSWLTVV.

The gene calls are TRBV27 and TRBJ1-5; D ambiguous. The CDR3 runs 14 residues. Germline V gives CDR1 MNHEY, CDR2 SMNVEV (reference sequence). V gave up 2 bases and J gave up 0 bases, with 5 bases separating them. The CDR3 loop is CASSLRGSNQPQHF. CDR3 DNA: TGTGCCAGCAGTTTACGGGGTAGCAATCAGCCCCAGCATTTT.

The V gene is TRBV7-9, the J gene TRBJ1-4; D unclear. This CDR3 has 13 residues. In germline, CDR1 is SEHNR, CDR2 FQNEAQ (reference sequence). The V gene lost 4 bases and the J gene lost 8 bases, with 11 bases spanning the gap. This CDR3 is CASSSSQNEKLFF. The CDR3 DNA sequence: TGTGCCAGCAGCTCGTCCCAAAACGAAAAACTGTTTTTT.